One and the same sample provided the 13 T cell receptor beta chains below, sequenced in a study of T cell responses to AZD1222 COVID-19 vaccine. The repertoire was sequenced with immunoSEQ multiplex PCR; TCRdb's copy has only in-frame clones and lacks some. The profile shows approximately 150,000 clones, around nine tenths of them singletons. The specimen was peripheral blood, collected 28 days after the second AZD1222 dose. The receptor set was obtained from an adult who received the AZD1222 COVID-19 vaccine.

V gene TRBV5-6 combines with J gene TRBJ2-4; D remains unclear. V dropped 1 base and J dropped 3 bases, with 8 bases sitting between them. The germline V gene has CDR1 SGHDT and CDR2 YYEEEE. This CDR3 has 14 amino acids. CDR3 DNA: TGTGCCAGCAGCTTGTATCACGGCAAAAACATTCAGTACTTC. The encoded protein is CASSLYHGKNIQYF.

This clone was seen just once. The CDR3 nucleotides read TGTGCCAGCACAGGGGGCGCCCGGGGCAATCAGCCCCAGCATTTT. It encodes CASTGGARGNQPQHF. The V and J genes are TRBV19 and TRBJ1-5; 9 bases fit TRBD1. CDR1 is LNHDA, CDR2 SQIVND, per germline (reference sequence). CDR3 length equals 15 residues. The ends lost 9 bases at V and 2 bases at J; junction bases unmatched: 8.

This sequence joins TRBV7-2 and TRBJ2-3, with D possibly being TRBD2 (5 bases). The CDR3 runs to 16 residues. The V gene lost 5 bases and the J gene lost 0 bases, with 15 bases spanning the gap. CDR1 is SGHTA, CDR2 FQGNSA, per germline. CDR3 amino acids: CASSQASGKSTDTQYF. The CDR3 nucleotides read TGTGCCAGCAGCCAAGCAAGCGGAAAGAGCACAGATACGCAGTATTTT.

This clone was seen a single time. V usage is TRBV28 and J usage is TRBJ2-1, with 10 nucleotides matching TRBD2. This CDR3 region has 15 residues. Trimming cost V 7 bases and J 6 bases; bases outside gene matches: 9. Germline V lookup: CDR1 MDHEN, CDR2 SYDVKM. The chain's CDR3 is CASTASGGAGNEQFF. Written as DNA, the CDR3 is TGTGCCAGCACTGCCAGCGGGGGGGCCGGCAATGAGCAGTTCTTC.

The chain employs TRBV4-2 and TRBJ1-6; D is ambiguous. Germline CDR1 LGHNA, CDR2 YNFKEQ. The CDR3 length is 12 residues. V was trimmed by 0 bases and J by 7 bases, leaving 1 base between them. CDR3 sequence reads: CASSQENSPLHF. CDR3 sequence (DNA): TGTGCCAGCAGCCAAGAAAATTCACCCCTCCACTTT.

The gene calls are TRBV6-2 or TRBV6-3 and TRBJ2-5; D is unclear. V was pared by 4 bases and J by 1 base, with 10 bases between. CDR3 size: 14 residues. CDR1 and CDR2 from the germline V gene are MNHEY and SVGEGT. The CDR3 DNA reads TGTGCCAGCAGTTCCTGGACCGTCCAAGAGACCCAGTACTTC. This encodes CASSSWTVQETQYF.

V and J are TRBV24-1 and TRBJ2-3; a possible D gene is TRBD1 (6 bases). The CDR3 is made up of 16 amino acids. Germline CDR1 is KGHDR and CDR2 is SFDVKD. V shed 1 base and J shed 0 bases, with 10 bases lying between them. The CDR3 DNA reads TGTGCCACCAGTGATTTCCAGGGGTGGAGCACAGATACGCAGTATTTT. Translated, it gives CATSDFQGWSTDTQYF.

The chain recombines TRBV6-2 or TRBV6-3 with TRBJ2-3; 9 positions agree with TRBD2. The junction had 15 bases not matched to a gene; V was cut back by 6 bases and J by 2 bases. The CDR3 is made up of 18 amino acids. The germline V gene encodes CDR1 MNHEY and CDR2 SVGEGT. The CDR3 spells CASSLGRQLAGTTDTQYF. The CDR3 DNA is TGTGCCAGCAGCCTCGGCAGGCAGCTAGCGGGGACCACAGATACGCAGTATTTT.

This chain connects TRBV4-1 to TRBJ2-1; TRBD2 matches 8 bases. CDR1 is MGHRA, CDR2 YSYEKL, per germline. V lost 0 bases to trimming and J lost 10 bases; unmatched junction nucleotides: 5. The CDR3 contains 14 residues. The CDR3 loop is CASSQEAGVGEQFF. The CDR3, as DNA: TGCGCCAGCAGCCAAGAAGCGGGGGTAGGGGAGCAGTTCTTC.

The chain's CDR3 is CASSPRDTAYEQYF. The CDR3, as DNA: TGCGCCAGCAGCCCTCGGGACACAGCCTACGAGCAGTACTTC. This chain joins TRBV5-1 and TRBJ2-7, with a possible D match to TRBD1 (6 bases). The germline V gene has CDR1 SGHRS and CDR2 YFSETQ. This CDR3 is built from 14 residues. The V end was cut by 4 bases, the J end by 2 bases, with 13 bases between.

This clone was observed a single time. The rearrangement uses TRBV28 and TRBJ1-6, with TRBD1 matching over 10 bases. V lost 6 bases to trimming and J lost 8 bases; unmatched junction nucleotides: 4. The CDR3 has 14 residues. Germline CDR1 and CDR2: MDHEN and SYDVKM. CDR3 region: CASRLGQGDSPLHF. The CDR3 DNA is TGTGCCAGCAGATTAGGACAGGGGGATTCACCCCTCCACTTT.

Only one count was recorded for this clone. V is TRBV11-2 and J is TRBJ1-1; no reliable D call. Trimming left V 4 bases short and J 0 bases short, with 12 bases between. The CDR3 consists of 15 residues. CDR1 is SGHAT and CDR2 is FQNNGV in the germline V gene. CDR3 nucleotides: TGTGCCAGCAGCTCCCTGGACCGCTTGAACACTGAAGCTTTCTTT. Its translation: CASSSLDRLNTEAFF.

V is TRBV7-2 and J is TRBJ1-2; 11 positions match TRBD1. The CDR3 spans 16 residues. V trimming: 4 bases; J trimming: 5 bases; junction bases outside the gene matches: 9. CDR1 is SGHTA, CDR2 FQGNSA, per germline. CDR3 in amino acids: CASSSGPGQGVYGYTF. CDR3 coding DNA: TGTGCCAGCAGCTCAGGTCCGGGACAGGGGGTTTATGGCTACACCTTC.